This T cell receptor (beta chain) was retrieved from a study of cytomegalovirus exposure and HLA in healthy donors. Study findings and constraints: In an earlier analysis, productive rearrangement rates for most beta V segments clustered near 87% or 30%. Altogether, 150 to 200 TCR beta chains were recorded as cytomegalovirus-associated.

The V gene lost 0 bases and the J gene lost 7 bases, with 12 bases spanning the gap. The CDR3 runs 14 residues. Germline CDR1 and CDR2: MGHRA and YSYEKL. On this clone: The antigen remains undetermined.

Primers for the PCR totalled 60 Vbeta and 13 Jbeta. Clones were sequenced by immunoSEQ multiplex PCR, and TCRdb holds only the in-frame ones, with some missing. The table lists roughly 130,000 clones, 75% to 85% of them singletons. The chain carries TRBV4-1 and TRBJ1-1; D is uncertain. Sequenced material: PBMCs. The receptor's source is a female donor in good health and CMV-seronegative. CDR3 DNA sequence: TGCGCCAGCAGCCAAGATCGATCGGGTATTGAAGCTTTCTTT. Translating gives CASSQDRSGIEAFF.